This TCR beta chain is from a study of CD8 T cells in Susac syndrome (dated by TCRdb to the late 2010s). Background for the entire study: The study used repertoire sequencing to test whether antigen drove CD8+ T cell activation and differentiation in Susac syndrome. What the study reported, not specific to this receptor: The TCR sequencing and HLA analysis was acknowledged to have included a relatively small number of individuals.

The CDR3 numbers 14 residues from cysteine through phenylalanine. Of the read, only the CDR3 DNA is kept; its 42 bases are in frame from base 1. Trimming costs V 3 bases and J 7 bases, and their ends lie 14 bases apart. CDR1 and CDR2, looked up from the germline V gene, are MRHNA and SNTAGT. Peripheral blood CD8+ and CD4+ T cells from healthy donors, Susac syndrome patients and multiple sclerosis patients were profiled using high-throughput TCR beta sequencing. The multiple sclerosis controls were treatment-naive patients whose relapsing-remitting disease, either stable or active, fulfilled the revised McDonald criteria. Bulk CD8+ and CD4+ T cells were purified by magnetic negative isolation, while CD8+ TEMRA cells were enriched using FACS. Blood was collected in EDTA tubes and processed within 24 hours, with PBMCs isolated through density gradient centrifugation. PBMCs destined for TCR sequencing were cryopreserved in liquid nitrogen and later thawed in a 37 °C water bath. The sorted or isolated CD4+, CD8+ and CD8+ TEMRA cells reached a purity of at least 90%.

A note on this clonotype: It lacks a known antigen. Per-base quality was not reported, and no clone a single base away is much larger than it.

RNA was extracted with the RNeasy kit and roughly 0.45 to 1 ug was reverse transcribed using random hexamers. TCR beta CDR3 regions were amplified with the immunoSEQ multiplex PCR assay covering 54 Vbeta and 13 Jbeta segments. To correct PCR amplification bias, a synthetic template baseline was used for both primer optimization and computational correction. In the source study's methods: Reads were assigned to V, D and J genes according to IMGT and analyzed in immunoSEQ Analyzer, with only productive sequences retained. Clonality was computed as one minus Shannon entropy normalized by log2 of the number of productive unique sequences. Public and private clones were assessed among the 100 most prevalent clones of each patient and control. A clone was defined as Susac-specific if it was absent from the healthy and MS cohorts, from about a thousand published viral clones and from other ImmuneACCESS disease sequences. TCRdb ran its own pipeline on the public reads, namely fastp trimming at Q25 and MiXCR clone calling, and kept in-frame beta chains. Rows matching on CDR3 protein sequence are summarized as one entry with the most common DNA and genes. The V and J calls were not made by the authors but by TCRdb's processing. The sample includes around 180,000 distinct CDR3 sequences, with approximately 94% observed a single time. The ten largest clones take up around 0.093% of the sample.

The sequencing input was CD4+ T cells from PBMCs. This receptor was taken from a human donor with multiple sclerosis. The chain employs TRBV6-4 and TRBJ2-3; a weak D assignment points to TRBD2 (7 bases agree). The CDR3 in this case is CASSEGGAMYTQYF. In nucleotide form, the sequence is TGTGCCAGCAGTGAGGGGGGGGCCATGTATACGCAGTATTTT.